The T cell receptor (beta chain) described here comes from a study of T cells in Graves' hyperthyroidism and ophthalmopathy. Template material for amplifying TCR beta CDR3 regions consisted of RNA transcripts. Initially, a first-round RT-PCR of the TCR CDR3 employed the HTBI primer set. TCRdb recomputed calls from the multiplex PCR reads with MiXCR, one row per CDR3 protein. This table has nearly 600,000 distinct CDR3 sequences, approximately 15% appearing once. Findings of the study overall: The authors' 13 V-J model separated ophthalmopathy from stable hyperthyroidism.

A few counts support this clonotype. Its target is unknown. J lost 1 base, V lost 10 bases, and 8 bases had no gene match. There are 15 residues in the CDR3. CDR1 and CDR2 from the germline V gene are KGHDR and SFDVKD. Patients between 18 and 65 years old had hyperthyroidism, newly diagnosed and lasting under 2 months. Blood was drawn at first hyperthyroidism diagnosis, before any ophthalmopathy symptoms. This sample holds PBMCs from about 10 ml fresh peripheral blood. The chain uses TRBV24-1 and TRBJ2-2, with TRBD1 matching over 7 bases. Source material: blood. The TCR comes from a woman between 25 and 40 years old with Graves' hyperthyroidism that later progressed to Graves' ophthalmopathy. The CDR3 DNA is TGTGCCACTCGGCCGGGGACAGTGAACACCGGGGAGCTGTTTTTT. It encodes CATRPGTVNTGELFF.